This T cell receptor beta chain is from a study of T cell responses to AZD1222 COVID-19 vaccine. There are 11 residues in the CDR3. V was cut by 9 bases and J by 7 bases, with 10 bases left in between. In germline, CDR1 is SGDLS, CDR2 YYNGEE. Method: immunoSEQ multiplex PCR; TCRdb's copy keeps in-frame clones and lacks some. The sample yields 84,000 or so clones, about 92% seen once. This specimen consisted of peripheral blood, obtained on day 0 of AZD1222 vaccination. The clonotype was recovered from an adult in good health. The chain combines TRBV9 with TRBJ2-2; D might be TRBD2 (5 bases). The CDR3 spells CATGRGGELFF. The CDR3, as DNA: TGTGCCACTGGACGGGGCGGGGAGCTGTTTTTT. Complete variable domain (other parts from reference TRBV9 and TRBJ2-2): DSGVTQTPKHLITATGQRVTLRCSPRSGDLSVYWYQQSLDQGLQFLIQYYNGEERAKGNILERFSAQQFPDLHSELNLSSLELGDSALYFCATGRGGELFFGEGSRLTVL.